This TCR beta chain is drawn from a study of beta chain features in type 1 diabetes. The entirety of the isolated RNA underwent reverse transcription, so expressed TCRB transcripts were sequenced. Sequencing was performed with immunoSEQ multiplex PCR; in TCRdb, only in-frame clones are kept and a portion is missing. The sample lists approximately 60,000 clones, around 63% occurring once. The CDR3 spans 15 residues. V shed 3 bases and J shed 4 bases, with 13 bases lying between them. Germline V gives CDR1 SGDLS, CDR2 YYNGEE. The material sequenced was Tregs from blood. This clonotype was obtained from a woman under 30 in good health. V gene TRBV9 combines with J gene TRBJ2-2; the D gene is possibly TRBD1 (7 bases). Written as DNA, the CDR3 is TGTGCCAGCAGCGCCAGACAGGGACTCACCGGGGAGCTGTTTTTT. It codes for CASSARQGLTGELFF.